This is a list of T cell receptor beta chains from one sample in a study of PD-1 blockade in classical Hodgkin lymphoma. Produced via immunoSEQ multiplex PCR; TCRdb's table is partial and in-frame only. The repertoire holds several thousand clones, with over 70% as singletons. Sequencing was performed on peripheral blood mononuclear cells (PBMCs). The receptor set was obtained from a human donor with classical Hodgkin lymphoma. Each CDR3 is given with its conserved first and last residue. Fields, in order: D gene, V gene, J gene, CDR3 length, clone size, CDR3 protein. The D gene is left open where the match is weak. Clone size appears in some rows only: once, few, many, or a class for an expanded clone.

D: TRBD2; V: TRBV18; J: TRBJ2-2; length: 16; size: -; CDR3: CASSLTAGTTTGELFF
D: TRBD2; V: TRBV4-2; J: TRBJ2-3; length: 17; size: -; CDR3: CASSQGLGGRLTDTQYF
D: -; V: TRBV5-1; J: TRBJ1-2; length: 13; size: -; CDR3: CASSSTLSLGYTF
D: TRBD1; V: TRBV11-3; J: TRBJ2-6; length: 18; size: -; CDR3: CASSPRTGERSGANVLTF
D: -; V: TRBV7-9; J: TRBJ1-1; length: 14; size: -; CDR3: CASSLGDPGSEAFF
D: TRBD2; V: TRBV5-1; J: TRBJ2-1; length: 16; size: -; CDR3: CASSPGGLAERNEQFF
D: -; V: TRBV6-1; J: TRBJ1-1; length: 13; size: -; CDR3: CASSDKMNTEAFF
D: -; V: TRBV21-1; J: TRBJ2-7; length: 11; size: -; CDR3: CASSKYAEQYF
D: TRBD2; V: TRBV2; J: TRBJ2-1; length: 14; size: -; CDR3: CASSEERETNEQFF
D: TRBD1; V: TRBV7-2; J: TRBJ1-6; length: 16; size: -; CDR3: CASSPRPQGADSPLHF
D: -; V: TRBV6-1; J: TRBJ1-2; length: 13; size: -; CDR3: CASSDELGDGYTF
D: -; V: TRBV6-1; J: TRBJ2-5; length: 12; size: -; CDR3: CASSEGWETQYF
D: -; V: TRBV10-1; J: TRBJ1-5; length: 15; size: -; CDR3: CASTIVWTSNQPQHF
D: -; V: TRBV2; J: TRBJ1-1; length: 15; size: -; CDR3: CASSEPWTNRAEAFF
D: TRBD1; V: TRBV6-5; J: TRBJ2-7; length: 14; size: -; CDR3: CASNRQGAAGEQYF
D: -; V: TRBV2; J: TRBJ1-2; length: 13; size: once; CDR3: CASSEEQGYGYTF
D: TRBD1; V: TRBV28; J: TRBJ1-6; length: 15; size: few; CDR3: CASRRTGFPTSPLHF
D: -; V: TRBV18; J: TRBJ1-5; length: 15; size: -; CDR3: CASSLASGFDQPQHF
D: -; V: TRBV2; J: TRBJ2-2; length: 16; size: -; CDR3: CASSLDGPYGTGELFF
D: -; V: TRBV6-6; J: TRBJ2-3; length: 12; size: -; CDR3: CASSYSGDTQYF
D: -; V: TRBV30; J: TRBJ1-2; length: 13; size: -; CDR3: CAWSVGAPGGYTF
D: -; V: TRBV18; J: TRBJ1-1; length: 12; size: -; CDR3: CASSPPLDGAFF
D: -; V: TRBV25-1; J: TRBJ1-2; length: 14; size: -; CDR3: CASSEPTGSGGYTF
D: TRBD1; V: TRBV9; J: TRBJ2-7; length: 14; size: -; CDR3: CASSVGDSAYEQYF
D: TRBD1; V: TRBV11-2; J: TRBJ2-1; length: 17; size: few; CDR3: CASSDTRDRGLWNEQFF
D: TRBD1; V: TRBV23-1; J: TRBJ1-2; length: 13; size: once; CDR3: CASRGQGACGYTF
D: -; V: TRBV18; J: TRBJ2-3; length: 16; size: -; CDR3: CASSPTSGGITDTQYF
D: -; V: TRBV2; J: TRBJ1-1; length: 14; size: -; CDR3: CASSDVSGHTEAFF
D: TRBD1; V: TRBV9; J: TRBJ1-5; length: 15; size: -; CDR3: CASSVGQGGNQPQHF
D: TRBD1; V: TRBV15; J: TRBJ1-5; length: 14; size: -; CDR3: CATSLTGGIQPQHF
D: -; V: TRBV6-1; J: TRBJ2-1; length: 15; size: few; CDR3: CASSEVGGSYNEQFF
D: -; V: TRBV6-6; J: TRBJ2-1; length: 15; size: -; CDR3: CASSYSVVAMDEQFF
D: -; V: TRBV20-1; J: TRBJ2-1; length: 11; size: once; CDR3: CSARGYNEQFF
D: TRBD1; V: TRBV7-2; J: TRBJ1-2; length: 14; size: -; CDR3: CASSHPGGWGGYTF
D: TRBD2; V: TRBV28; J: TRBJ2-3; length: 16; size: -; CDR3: CASRGGSGRAGDTQYF
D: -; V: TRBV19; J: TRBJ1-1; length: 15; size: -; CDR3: CASSIVRGGETEAFF
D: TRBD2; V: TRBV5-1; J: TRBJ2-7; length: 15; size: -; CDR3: CASSLTSGSYNEQYF
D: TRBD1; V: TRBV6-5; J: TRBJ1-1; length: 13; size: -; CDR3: CASSQTGGTEAFF
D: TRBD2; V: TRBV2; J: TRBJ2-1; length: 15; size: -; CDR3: CASTLLAASYNEQFF
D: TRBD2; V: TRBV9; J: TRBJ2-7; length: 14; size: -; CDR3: CASSTTGGSYEQYF
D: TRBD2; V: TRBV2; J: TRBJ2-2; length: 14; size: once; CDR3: CASRLLAGAGELFF